Following are 7 T cell receptor beta chains from one sample sequenced in a study of T cells in Graves' hyperthyroidism and ophthalmopathy. The CDR3 regions of TCR beta were amplified from RNA transcripts. TCR CDR3 underwent first-round RT-PCR with the HTBI primer set. TCRdb processed the multiplex PCR reads anew with MiXCR; each CDR3 protein has one entry. The sample holds roughly 740,000 distinct CDR3 sequences, roughly 15% seen once. Sequencing input: blood. The receptors derive from a man aged 18 to 35 with Graves' hyperthyroidism.

The table lists this clonotype with many counts. The chain carries TRBV7-2 and TRBJ2-1; D unresolved. The V gene's germline CDR1 is SGHTA and CDR2 FQGNSA. The CDR3 runs to 13 residues. Deletions cut 1 base from V and 5 bases from J, with 6 bases between. The CDR3 sequence: CASSLVRDNEQFF. CDR3 in DNA: TGTGCCAGCAGCTTAGTAAGGGACAATGAGCAGTTCTTC.

The chain uses TRBV25-1 and TRBJ2-5; weak D call: TRBD2 (5 bases). Germline CDR1 MGHDK, CDR2 SYGVNS. V was pared by 3 bases and J by 4 bases, with 12 bases between. The CDR3 is made up of 14 amino acids. This chain's CDR3 is CASSDRLAGETQYF. The CDR3 DNA is TGTGCCAGCAGTGACAGGCTAGCCGGAGAGACCCAGTACTTC. Based on the CDR3 plus reference TRBV25-1 and TRBJ2-5, the full variable domain is EADIYQTPRYLVIGTGKKITLECSQTMGHDKMYWYQQDPGMELHLIHYSYGVNSTEKGDLSSESTVSRIRTEHFPLTLESARPSHTSQYLCASSDRLAGETQYFGPGTRLLVL.

This clonotype was recorded at least ten times. The V gene is TRBV11-2, the J gene TRBJ1-2; 7 bases fit TRBD1. The CDR3 spans 14 residues. The V gene end was trimmed by 5 bases and the J gene end by 2 bases; junction bases not matched to a gene: 5. The germline gives CDR1 SGHAT, CDR2 FQNNGV. CDR3 amino acids: CASSVRQGNYGYTF. CDR3 in DNA: TGTGCCAGCAGCGTCCGACAGGGCAACTATGGCTACACCTTC.

The rearrangement uses TRBV24-1 and TRBJ2-5, with D perhaps TRBD2 (7 bases). Trimming took 3 bases from V and 5 from J, leaving 18 bases between them. The CDR3 spans 16 residues. The V gene's germline CDR1 is KGHDR and CDR2 SFDVKD. The chain's CDR3 is CATSDGPGGLGETQYF. Here the CDR3 DNA reads TGTGCCACCAGTGATGGACCGGGGGGCCTTGGTGAGACCCAGTACTTC.

This clonotype was detected ten times or more. The chain recombines TRBV6-2 or TRBV6-3 with TRBJ2-7; no firm D call. Trimming removed 6 bases from V and 0 bases from J, with 15 bases in between. There are 15 residues in the CDR3. Germline values: CDR1 MNHEY, CDR2 SVGEGT. The CDR3 DNA reads TGTGCCAGCAGGAAAGAGGTAGACGTCTCCTACGAGCAGTACTTC. Translated: CASRKEVDVSYEQYF.

This clonotype was counted many times. The chain uses TRBV20-1 and TRBJ2-5, with 7 bases aligning to TRBD1. V lost 1 base to trimming and J lost 2 bases; unmatched junction nucleotides: 4. There are 14 residues in the CDR3. Germline CDR1 DFQATT, CDR2 SNEGSKA (reference sequence). The CDR3 DNA is TGCAGTGCTAGAGGCAGGGGGATACAAGAGACCCAGTACTTC. Its protein is CSARGRGIQETQYF.

CDR3 sequence: CASSLESTGKLFF. The DNA for the CDR3 is TGTGCCAGCAGTTTAGAAAGCACGGGAAAACTGTTTTTT. The chain is built from TRBV28 and TRBJ1-4; D is ambiguous. The CDR3 spans 13 residues. In germline, CDR1 is MDHEN, CDR2 SYDVKM. The V end was cut by 2 bases, the J end by 10 bases, with 11 bases between.